Below are 20 T cell receptor beta chains sequenced from a single sample in a study of T cell repertoires in cytomegalovirus infection (dated by TCRdb to about 2019). Sequenced on an Illumina HiSeq 1500. TCRdb trimmed the raw reads at Q25, called clones with MiXCR and kept productive beta chains. Each entry is one CDR3 protein sequence, shown with its most common DNA and genes. The sample yields about 740,000 distinct CDR3 sequences; approximately 40% were counted once. Together, the top ten hold around 2.6% of the sample. The specimen was PBMCs. The source of these receptors is a human donor in good health (CMV status not recorded). Some clones in this sample may be carry-over from other donors' samples.

The CDR3 region is CASSSPMGYRYGYTF. In DNA, the CDR3 is TGTGCCAGCAGCTCCCCCATGGGATACCGCTATGGCTACACCTTC. This chain links TRBV7-9 with TRBJ1-2; D is undetermined. Trimming shortened V by 4 bases and J by 4 bases, and 16 bases separated the two germline ends. The CDR3 contains 15 residues. Germline CDR1 reads SEHNR; CDR2 reads FQNEAQ (reference sequence).

V gene TRBV24-1 combines with J gene TRBJ2-5; 16 nucleotides align to TRBD2. Losses at the gene ends were 4 bases for V and 4 bases for J; bases not matched to a gene: 8. This CDR3 region has 18 residues. Germline V gene data show CDR1 as KGHDR and CDR2 as SFDVKD. CDR3 amino acids: CATSDRGTSGRGSETQYF. CDR3 DNA: TGTGCCACCAGTGACCGCGGGACTAGCGGGAGGGGTTCAGAGACCCAGTACTTC.

This rearrangement joins TRBV19 to TRBJ2-1; no clear D. Deletions cut 3 bases from V and 3 bases from J, with 12 bases between. The CDR3 has 15 residues. Per germline, CDR1 LNHDA and CDR2 SQIVND (reference sequence). CDR3 in amino acids: CASSMSSVGYNEQFF. CDR3 sequence (DNA): TGTGCCAGTAGTATGTCATCGGTCGGCTACAATGAGCAGTTCTTC.

The chain recombines TRBV28 with TRBJ1-1; no firm D call. This CDR3 has 16 amino acids. Germline CDR1 is MDHEN and CDR2 is SYDVKM. The V end lost 8 bases, the J end lost 2 bases, and 21 bases lay between the germline ends. CDR3 protein: CASRPATRVKNTEAFF. The CDR3 region has the DNA TGTGCCAGCCGGCCCGCGACACGGGTCAAAAACACTGAAGCTTTCTTT.

This clonotype was picked up many times. The chain joins TRBV6-1 to TRBJ2-1; 7 bases line up with TRBD2. Germline V gene lookup returns CDR1 MNHNS and CDR2 SASEGT. V shed 6 bases, J shed 4 bases, and the junction held 6 bases outside the gene matches. The CDR3 contains 14 residues. CDR3 sequence reads: CASSLAGGYNEQFF. As DNA, the CDR3 is TGTGCCAGCAGCCTTGCCGGGGGGTACAATGAGCAGTTCTTC.

The table lists this clonotype with a few counts. J is TRBJ1-4 and V is TRBV29-1; D remains unclear. The CDR3 is made up of 13 amino acids. Trimming cost V 4 bases and J 7 bases, with 13 bases left between them. The germline V gene encodes CDR1 SQVTM and CDR2 ANQGSEA. The CDR3, as DNA: TGCAGCGTTGGGGTGACCCGGGGTGAAAAACTGTTTTTT. Its translation is CSVGVTRGEKLFF. The complete variable domain, with remaining parts taken from reference TRBV29-1 and TRBJ1-4, reads SAVISQKPSRDICQRGTSLTIQCQVDSQVTMMFWYRQQPGQSLTLIATANQGSEATYESGFVIDKFPISRPNLTFSTLTVSNMSPEDSSIYLCSVGVTRGEKLFFGSGTQLSVL.

This sequence joins TRBV24-1 and TRBJ1-4; D gene ambiguous. Per the germline V gene, CDR1 is KGHDR and CDR2 is SFDVKD. Trimming cost V 4 bases and J 8 bases, with 16 bases left between them. The CDR3 totals 15 residues. For the CDR3, the DNA is TGTGCCACCAGTGACCCCGGGAAGGCAGGCGAAAAACTGTTTTTT. Encoded protein: CATSDPGKAGEKLFF.

J is TRBJ2-7 and V is TRBV28; D not resolved. Germline V gene data show CDR1 as MDHEN and CDR2 as SYDVKM. The CDR3 consists of 15 residues. Deletions cut 5 bases from V and 2 bases from J, with 16 bases between. In nucleotides, the CDR3 is TGTGCCAGCAGTGCGCAGCCACTCTCGACCTACGAGCAGTACTTC. Its translation: CASSAQPLSTYEQYF. Variable domain in full (rest from reference TRBV28 and TRBJ2-7): DVKVTQSSRYLVKRTGEKVFLECVQDMDHENMFWYRQDPGLGLRLIYFSYDVKMKEKGDIPEGYSVSREKKERFSLILESASTNQTSMYLCASSAQPLSTYEQYFGPGTRLTVT.

This clonotype was detected a few times. The chain couples TRBV7-2 to TRBJ2-7; TRBD1 matches at 7 bases. With V trimmed by 6 bases and J by 1 base, 6 bases remained unmatched. The V gene's germline CDR1 is SGHTA and CDR2 FQGNSA. The CDR3 is 14 residues long. The CDR3 spells CASRRLQGSYEQYF. In DNA form, the CDR3 reads TGTGCCAGCAGAAGGTTACAGGGGTCCTACGAGCAGTACTTC.

The CDR3 coding sequence is TGTGCCAGCAGCTTAGGGAGGGGGACCTACAATGAGCAGTTCTTC. Translated, it gives CASSLGRGTYNEQFF. V and J are TRBV11-2 and TRBJ2-1; TRBD1 or TRBD2 may be the D gene (6 bases each). Trimming took 1 base from V and 2 from J, leaving 9 bases between them. Germline CDR1 is SGHAT and CDR2 is FQNNGV. CDR3 length: 15 residues.

The sample holds a few counts of this clonotype. The rearrangement uses TRBV27 and TRBJ2-5; no clear D. Looked up from germline, CDR1 is MNHEY and CDR2 is SMNVEV (reference sequence). This CDR3 spans 14 amino acids. Trimming stripped 0 bases from V and 3 bases from J, with 8 bases between. CDR3 sequence: CASSLSSGEETQYF. In nucleotides, the CDR3 is TGTGCCAGCAGTTTATCCTCCGGAGAAGAGACCCAGTACTTC.

V gene TRBV12-3 or TRBV12-4 combines with J gene TRBJ2-3; TRBD2 matches at 8 bases. J was trimmed by 2 bases and V by 4 bases; bases with no gene match: 2. The CDR3 spans 14 residues. The CDR3 DNA is TGTGCCAGCAGTTCCGGGGGGGACACAGATACGCAGTATTTT. Translation: CASSSGGDTDTQYF.

This clonotype was seen more than once but under ten times. This sequence joins TRBV4-1 and TRBJ1-1; tentatively, D is TRBD1 (5 bases). Germline V gene data show CDR1 as MGHRA and CDR2 as YSYEKL. V was shortened by 2 bases and J by 1 base, with 11 bases between the two germline ends. The length of the CDR3 is 15 residues. CDR3 sequence reads: CASSQSPTANTEAFF. As DNA, the CDR3 is TGCGCCAGCAGCCAAAGCCCGACAGCGAACACTGAAGCTTTCTTT.

On this clonotype itself: A junction boundary mismatches the germline segment, possibly from a read error. The V gene is TRBV5-4, the J gene TRBJ2-3; the match to TRBD2 covers 7 bases. In germline, CDR1 is SGHNT, CDR2 YYREEE (reference sequence). The CDR3 extends over 14 amino acids. The CDR3, as DNA: TGTGCCAGCAGCGCCAGCGGGAACACAGATACGCCGTATTTT. Translating gives CASSASGNTDTPYF.

With respect to this clonotype: A much larger clone differs from this one at a single base, so this may be a read error. This sequence joins TRBV7-2 and TRBJ1-1; the D is unclear. CDR3 length equals 14 residues. Germline V gene sequence: CDR1 SGHTA, CDR2 FQGNSA. The CDR3 DNA reads TGTGCCAGCATCTTAGGGCCGGGCGGCACTGAAGCTTTCTTT. It yields the protein CASILGPGGTEAFF.

This clonotype was observed a few times. The chain employs TRBV20-1 and TRBJ1-4; D call uncertain. Trimming removed 0 bases from V and 4 bases from J, with 9 bases in between. Germline loops: CDR1 DFQATT, CDR2 SNEGSKA (reference sequence). CDR3 size: 14 residues. This CDR3 is CSARDGLFNEKLFF. The DNA for the CDR3 is TGCAGTGCTAGAGATGGACTGTTTAATGAAAAACTGTTTTTT.

This chain connects TRBV7-2 to TRBJ2-2; TRBD2 aligns across 15 bases. Germline CDR1 and CDR2: SGHTA and FQGNSA. The CDR3 covers 20 residues. With V trimmed by 4 bases and J by 0 bases, 9 bases remained unmatched. CDR3 in amino acids: CASSYPPGLAGGANTGELFF. CDR3 coding DNA: TGTGCCAGCAGCTATCCCCCGGGACTAGCGGGAGGTGCGAACACCGGGGAGCTGTTTTTT.

The genes are TRBV2 and TRBJ2-7; D may be TRBD2 (6 bases). This CDR3 region has 14 residues. Trimming stripped 8 bases from V and 2 bases from J, with 16 bases between. Germline CDR1 and CDR2: SNHLY and FYNNEI. CDR3 loop: CASALTLATYEQYF. The CDR3 bases are TGTGCCAGCGCGCTGACACTAGCAACCTACGAGCAGTACTTC. The full variable domain, in which reference TRBV2 and TRBJ2-7 provide the parts outside the CDR3, is EPEVTQTPSHQVTQMGQEVILRCVPISNHLYFYWYRQILGQKVEFLVSFYNNEISEKSEIFDDQFSVERPDGSNFTLKIRSTKLEDSAMYFCASALTLATYEQYFGPGTRLTVT.

This clonotype occurred many times. V gene TRBV19 combines with J gene TRBJ2-2; D is tentatively TRBD1 or TRBD2 (5 bases each). Germline-derived CDR1 and CDR2 are LNHDA and SQIVND (reference sequence). The CDR3 is 13 amino acids. Trimming removed 10 bases at V and 3 bases at J, with 12 bases between. CDR3 sequence: CATHMGDTGELFF. The CDR3 nucleotides read TGTGCCACCCACATGGGGGACACCGGGGAGCTGTTTTTT.

In the case of this clonotype: Lacking the conserved final phenylalanine or tryptophan, this CDR3 likely reflects a read error. This sequence joins TRBV6-6 and TRBJ2-7, with 7 bases identical to TRBD1. CDR3 size: 16 residues. The germline gives CDR1 MNHNY, CDR2 SVGAGI (reference sequence). The J segment lost 5 bases and the V segment lost 0 bases, leaving 10 bases of the junction unmatched. The CDR3 protein is CASSYSSGTALHEQYL. DNA of the CDR3: TGTGCCAGCAGTTACTCCTCTGGGACAGCTCTCCACGAGCAGTACTTA.